This T cell receptor (beta chain) was sequenced for a study of blood T cell repertoires in COVID-19. Profiled with immunoSEQ multiplex PCR; TCRdb holds only in-frame clones, not every one. The repertoire includes approximately 130,000 clones, approximately 86% of them detected once, and 15% to 20% sits in the top ten. The junction had 0 bases not matched to a gene; V was cut back by 1 base and J by 1 base. This CDR3 contains 15 residues. Germline values: CDR1 SGHNT, CDR2 YYREEE (reference sequence). The chain joins TRBV5-4 to TRBJ2-2; TRBD2 aligns across 8 bases. This receptor was identified in a woman between 45 and 60 years old who had recovered from COVID-19. Sample: peripheral blood. CDR3 sequence (DNA): TGTGCCAGCAGCTTGACTAGCGGGAACACCGGGGAGCTGTTTTTT. Translating it yields CASSLTSGNTGELFF.